Below, 23 T cell receptor beta chains from the same sample are listed, as sequenced in a study of neoadjuvant anti-PD-1 for oral cavity cancer. The assay was immunoSEQ multiplex PCR, and TCRdb's table has in-frame clones only and misses some. The table has about 68,000 clones, 70% to 90% seen once. Time point described: after neoadjuvant nivolumab, at surgical resection. The sample here was PBMCs, taken after nivolumab (anti-PD-1) treatment. These receptors originate from a person aged 40-85 years with oral cavity squamous cell carcinoma.

The chain couples TRBV20-1 to TRBJ1-1; D unresolved. V was clipped by 6 bases and J by 4 bases, with 9 bases between them. Germline V gene data show CDR1 as DFQATT and CDR2 as SNEGSKA (reference sequence). There are 11 residues in the CDR3. Here the CDR3 reads CSARLFTEAFF. Written as DNA, the CDR3 is TGCAGTGCGAGACTGTTCACTGAAGCTTTCTTT.

This chain connects TRBV19 to TRBJ2-1; 7 bases match TRBD1. The CDR3 loop spans 14 amino acids. Germline V gene sequence: CDR1 LNHDA, CDR2 SQIVND (reference sequence). This CDR3 is CASQPGQHSNEQFF. In DNA form, the CDR3 reads TGTGCTAGTCAACCGGGACAGCATTCCAATGAGCAGTTCTTC.

This CDR3 reads CASSGNDYGYTF. CDR3 DNA sequence: TGTGCCAGCAGTGGGAATGACTATGGCTACACCTTC. The chain uses TRBV2 and TRBJ1-2; D gene uncertain. The V end lost 4 bases, the J end lost 3 bases, and 6 bases lay between the germline ends. The CDR3 has 12 amino acids. The germline CDR1 and CDR2 sequences are SNHLY and FYNNEI.

This sequence joins TRBV15 and TRBJ1-2; the match to TRBD1 covers 7 bases. The germline V gene encodes CDR1 LNHNV and CDR2 YYDKDF (reference sequence). V was clipped by 4 bases and J by 8 bases; unmatched bases: 13. The CDR3 contains 15 residues. CDR3 region: CATSNTGQAVYGYTF. DNA of the CDR3: TGTGCCACCAGCAATACCGGACAGGCGGTATACGGCTACACCTTC.

CDR3 bases: TGCGCCAGCAGTAACGAGGGGTTCGGCTATGGCTACACCTTC. Translated: CASSNEGFGYGYTF. The chain couples TRBV10-2 to TRBJ1-2, with D possibly being TRBD1 (5 bases). Trimming stripped 5 bases from V and 4 bases from J, with 14 bases between. Germline CDR1 reads WSHSY; CDR2 reads SAAADI. The CDR3 loop spans 14 amino acids.

The J gene is TRBJ2-7, the V gene TRBV5-6; a possible D gene is TRBD2 (5 bases). From germline, CDR1 is SGHDT and CDR2 YYEEEE. With 3 bases removed from V and 9 bases from J, the gap between germline ends came to 10 bases. The CDR3 loop spans 11 amino acids. The CDR3 DNA reads TGTGCCAGCAGCTCGGGATTTAGGCAGTACTTC. Encoded protein: CASSSGFRQYF. Full variable domain (remainder filled in from reference TRBV5-6 and TRBJ2-7): DAGVTQSPTHLIKTRGQQVTLRCSPKSGHDTVSWYQQALGQGPQFIFQYYEEEERQRGNFPDRFSGHQFPNYSSELNVNALLLGDSALYLCASSSGFRQYFGPGTRLTVT.

The V call is TRBV9, the J call TRBJ2-3; D tentatively reads TRBD1 or TRBD2 (5 bases each). V lost 0 bases, J lost 2 bases, and 22 bases lay in between. The germline V gene has CDR1 SGDLS and CDR2 YYNGEE. The CDR3 spans 19 residues. The CDR3 region has the DNA TGTGCCAGCAGCGTAGAAGTTGGGGGTGCTACCGGATTCACAGATACGCAGTATTTT. Protein product: CASSVEVGGATGFTDTQYF.

This clone was detected many times. CDR3 region: CASSLPGQGNYGYTF. The CDR3, as DNA: TGTGCCAGCAGTTTGCCGGGACAGGGAAACTATGGCTACACCTTC. The V and J genes are TRBV2 and TRBJ1-2; the match to TRBD1 covers 9 bases. CDR1 SNHLY and CDR2 FYNNEI come from the germline V gene. The CDR3 has 15 amino acids. V shed 5 bases and J 2 bases; nucleotides not matched to a gene: 6.

V gene TRBV11-2 combines with J gene TRBJ2-3, with D hard to call. Per germline, CDR1 SGHAT and CDR2 FQNNGV. V dropped 3 bases and J dropped 1 base, with 5 bases sitting between them. This CDR3 comprises 13 residues. In DNA form, the CDR3 reads TGTGCCAGCAGCTTTGTAGGCACAGATACGCAGTATTTT. Encoded protein: CASSFVGTDTQYF.

The rearrangement links TRBV11-2 to TRBJ1-5, with D possibly TRBD1 on 5 matching bases. Germline loops: CDR1 SGHAT, CDR2 FQNNGV. The CDR3 runs to 13 residues. Trimming removed 1 base from V and 5 bases from J, with 6 bases in between. The CDR3 loop reads CASSLVGDQPQHF. CDR3 sequence (DNA): TGTGCCAGCAGCTTAGTGGGGGATCAGCCCCAGCATTTT.

The chain links TRBV2 to TRBJ2-7, with 12 bases fitting TRBD2. Trimming removed 5 bases from V and 4 bases from J; junction bases left unmatched: 3. The length of the CDR3 is 14 residues. Germline CDR1 is SNHLY and CDR2 is FYNNEI. The chain's CDR3 is CASSWTSGTYEQYF. Written as DNA, the CDR3 is TGTGCCAGCAGTTGGACTAGCGGGACGTACGAGCAGTACTTC.

The V call is TRBV5-1, the J call TRBJ2-7, with 9 bases aligning to TRBD1. The trim removed 4 bases at V and 7 bases at J, leaving 3 bases unmatched. The CDR3 consists of 12 residues. Germline V gene sequence: CDR1 SGHRS, CDR2 YFSETQ. CDR3 DNA: TGCGCCAGCAGCCGGACAGGGGTTGAGCAGTACTTC. Protein: CASSRTGVEQYF.

This rearrangement joins TRBV7-8 to TRBJ1-1, with a tentative D call TRBD1 (6 bases). Trimming removed 2 bases at V and 1 base at J, with 8 bases between. The CDR3 loop spans 14 amino acids. Germline-derived CDR1 and CDR2 are SGHVS and FQNEAQ. This chain's CDR3 is CASSLFRGNTEAFF. CDR3 coding DNA: TGTGCCAGCAGCTTATTCAGGGGGAACACTGAAGCTTTCTTT.

This chain connects TRBV29-1 to TRBJ2-2; 13 positions match TRBD2. V trimming: 5 bases; J trimming: 4 bases; junction bases outside the gene matches: 10. The length of the CDR3 is 17 residues. Germline CDR1 SQVTM, CDR2 ANQGSEA. For the CDR3, the DNA is TGCAGCGTTAAAACCGGGACTAGCGGGACGGTCACCGGGGAGCTGTTTTTT. Translating it yields CSVKTGTSGTVTGELFF.

The chain carries TRBV7-9 and TRBJ2-2; tentatively, D is TRBD1 (5 bases). Germline V gene data show CDR1 as SEHNR and CDR2 as FQNEAQ (reference sequence). V was pared by 3 bases and J by 6 bases, with 11 bases between. CDR3 length equals 14 residues. The CDR3 sequence is CASSFSGISGELFF. The DNA for the CDR3 is TGTGCCAGCAGCTTCTCAGGGATTTCCGGGGAGCTGTTTTTT. Full variable domain (missing parts from reference TRBV7-9 and TRBJ2-2): DTGVSQNPRHKITKRGQNVTFRCDPISEHNRLYWYRQTLGQGPEFLTYFQNEAQLEKSRLLSDRFSAERPKGSFSTLEIQRTEQGDSAMYLCASSFSGISGELFFGEGSRLTVL.

The CDR3 nucleotides are TGTGCCAGCAGTTACCTGCAGGGAGAGTACGAGCAGTACTTC. It translates to CASSYLQGEYEQYF. The genes are TRBV6-5 and TRBJ2-7, with D perhaps being TRBD1 or TRBD2 (5 bases each). The CDR3 covers 14 residues. Between the trimmed V and J ends, which lost 2 bases and 4 bases, there was a span of 12 bases. CDR1 MNHEY and CDR2 SVGAGI come from the germline V gene.

The genes are TRBV6-1 and TRBJ2-1, with 7 bases matching TRBD2. Germline-derived CDR1 and CDR2 are MNHNS and SASEGT. V dropped 1 base and J dropped 8; count of bases not matched to a gene: 5. This CDR3 comprises 14 residues. The chain's CDR3 is CASSEGLRGDEQFF. CDR3 coding DNA: TGTGCCAGCAGTGAAGGACTTCGGGGGGATGAGCAGTTCTTC.

The chain joins TRBV27 to TRBJ2-7, with 11 bases lining up with TRBD2. V gave up 5 bases and J gave up 5 bases; unmatched junction bases: 8. In germline, CDR1 is MNHEY, CDR2 SMNVEV (reference sequence). The CDR3 covers 15 residues. CDR3 region: CASSPKTSGGDEQYF. The CDR3 nucleotides are TGTGCCAGCAGTCCGAAAACTAGCGGGGGAGACGAGCAGTACTTC.

V usage is TRBV7-9 and J usage is TRBJ2-1, with 10 bases aligning to TRBD2. The CDR3 runs 15 residues. From germline, CDR1 is SEHNR and CDR2 FQNEAQ (reference sequence). Unmatched junction bases numbered 5, after V lost 2 bases and J lost 7 bases. CDR3 coding DNA: TGTGCCAGCAGCTTATCGGGACTAGCGAGGAATGAGCAGTTCTTC. Translated, it gives CASSLSGLARNEQFF.

This rearrangement joins TRBV7-3 to TRBJ2-6; 7 bases match TRBD1. V shed 6 bases and J 2 bases; nucleotides not matched to a gene: 4. Looked up from germline, CDR1 is SGHTA and CDR2 is FQGTGA. The CDR3 is 15 residues long. The CDR3 reads CASSSQGTGANVLTF. The CDR3 coding sequence is TGTGCCAGCAGTTCACAGGGGACTGGGGCCAACGTCCTGACTTTC.

The chain uses TRBV6-1 and TRBJ1-2; TRBD1 is a possible D gene (5 bases). The germline V and J ends were trimmed by 4 bases and 6 bases, with 12 bases remaining between them. CDR3 size: 13 residues. Per the germline V gene, CDR1 is MNHNS and CDR2 is SASEGT. The CDR3 spells CASSVRPRDGYTF. The CDR3 region has the DNA TGTGCCAGCAGTGTCCGTCCCAGGGATGGCTACACCTTC.

The chain is built from TRBV11-2 and TRBJ1-1, with TRBD1 as a possible D gene (6 bases). Between the trimmed V and J ends, which lost 1 base and 2 bases, there was a span of 11 bases. The length of the CDR3 is 15 residues. Germline CDR1 SGHAT, CDR2 FQNNGV. The DNA of the CDR3 is TGTGCCAGCAGCTTAGCGGACAGTTACAACACTGAAGCTTTCTTT. Translation: CASSLADSYNTEAFF.

V gene TRBV6-1 combines with J gene TRBJ1-4; D unresolved. This CDR3 is built from 15 residues. The germline V gene encodes CDR1 MNHNS and CDR2 SASEGT. Trimming shortened V by 2 bases and J by 0 bases, and 7 bases separated the two germline ends. For the CDR3, the DNA is TGTGCCAGCAGTGAAAGTAGAGCAACTAATGAAAAACTGTTTTTT. Translated: CASSESRATNEKLFF.